Below are 19 T cell receptor beta chains sequenced from a single sample in a study of shared clonotypes between healthy human individuals. The method was immunoSEQ multiplex PCR; TCRdb's version includes in-frame clones alone and lacks a portion of them. The sample records over a million clones, 95% to 97% being singletons. Sequencing input: naive CD4+ T cells sorted from blood. Subset defined: CD45RA+ positively selected. These TCRs come from a young man in good health.

The rearrangement links TRBV5-4 to TRBJ2-7, with 9 nucleotides matching TRBD1. The CDR3 extends over 14 amino acids. From germline, CDR1 is SGHNT and CDR2 YYREEE (reference sequence). Trimming took 4 bases from V and 5 from J; bases not matched to a gene: 7. CDR3 protein: CASSGKDRGNEQYF. The CDR3 nucleotides read TGTGCCAGCAGCGGGAAGGACAGGGGCAACGAGCAGTACTTC.

The rearrangement uses TRBV11-2 and TRBJ2-7; 10 nucleotides agree with TRBD1. There are 14 residues in the CDR3. Germline CDR1 is SGHAT and CDR2 is FQNNGV. V lost 4 bases, J lost 3 bases, and 3 bases stayed unmatched. The CDR3 nucleotides are TGTGCCAGCAGCTCCGGGACAGGGGTCTACGAGCAGTACTTC. Its translation: CASSSGTGVYEQYF.

This chain joins TRBV11-2 and TRBJ1-1; D unresolved. The CDR3 consists of 14 residues. V gave up 1 base and J gave up 2 bases, with 8 bases separating them. Germline CDR1 and CDR2: SGHAT and FQNNGV. The CDR3 nucleotides are TGTGCCAGCAGCTTAGGTTGGCTAAACACTGAAGCTTTCTTT. Translating it yields CASSLGWLNTEAFF.

V and J are TRBV29-1 and TRBJ2-3; 8 bases are a match to TRBD2. The CDR3 is made up of 15 amino acids. The germline gives CDR1 SQVTM, CDR2 ANQGSEA. V lost 7 bases and J lost 0; bases outside the gene matches: 9. CDR3 amino acids: CSATPTSGSTDTQYF. In DNA form, the CDR3 reads TGCAGCGCCACCCCTACTAGCGGCAGCACAGATACGCAGTATTTT.

The V and J genes are TRBV5-1 and TRBJ2-7; tentatively, D is TRBD1 (6 bases). This CDR3 spans 13 amino acids. The germline V gene has CDR1 SGHRS and CDR2 YFSETQ. Trimming cost V 1 base and J 4 bases, with 9 bases left between them. As DNA, the CDR3 is TGCGCCAGCAGCTTGACAGGGCAGTACGAGCAGTACTTC. This translates into CASSLTGQYEQYF.

The chain recombines TRBV9 with TRBJ2-1, with 10 bases lining up with TRBD1. Germline CDR1 reads SGDLS; CDR2 reads YYNGEE. J gave up 5 bases and V 0 bases, and 2 bases lay outside the gene matches. This CDR3 has 15 amino acids. The CDR3 sequence: CASSVAGQGNNEQFF. The DNA of the CDR3 is TGTGCCAGCAGCGTAGCGGGACAGGGGAACAATGAGCAGTTCTTC. The entire variable domain, with the rest obtained from reference TRBV9 and TRBJ2-1, is as follows: DSGVTQTPKHLITATGQRVTLRCSPRSGDLSVYWYQQSLDQGLQFLIQYYNGEERAKGNILERFSAQQFPDLHSELNLSSLELGDSALYFCASSVAGQGNNEQFFGPGTRLTVL.

The rearrangement joins TRBV7-8 to TRBJ2-1; 8 nucleotides line up with TRBD2. This CDR3 region has 15 residues. After removal of 2 bases from V and 6 bases from J, the junction contained 6 bases not matched to a gene. CDR1 and CDR2 from the germline V gene are SGHVS and FQNEAQ. The CDR3 nucleotides read TGTGCCAGCAGCTTACTGAGCGGGAGCACCAATGAGCAGTTCTTC. This translates into CASSLLSGSTNEQFF.

In its sample, this clone was seen once. The chain joins TRBV10-2 to TRBJ2-5, with D tentatively TRBD1 (6 bases). V was pared by 4 bases and J by 4 bases, with 13 bases between. Germline V gene sequence: CDR1 WSHSY, CDR2 SAAADI. The CDR3 extends over 14 amino acids. As DNA, the CDR3 is TGCGCCAGCAGTGCGGACAGTCGGGGAGAGACCCAGTACTTC. As protein: CASSADSRGETQYF.

The rearrangement links TRBV5-4 to TRBJ2-7; 7 bases match TRBD2. This CDR3 comprises 15 residues. V was pared by 3 bases and J by 2 bases, with 8 bases of the junction left unmatched. Germline V gene sequence: CDR1 SGHNT, CDR2 YYREEE (reference sequence). DNA for the CDR3: TGTGCCAGCAGCTCGACGGCTAGCGGAGCCTACGAGCAGTACTTC. Amino acid sequence: CASSSTASGAYEQYF.

This rearrangement joins TRBV6-1 to TRBJ2-3; 8 bases are shared with TRBD2. With 6 bases clipped from V and 5 bases from J, the junction kept 7 bases outside the gene matches. The germline V gene has CDR1 MNHNS and CDR2 SASEGT. This CDR3 is 14 amino acids long. The CDR3 reads CASRKAGDIDTQYF. The CDR3 DNA reads TGTGCCAGCAGAAAAGCGGGGGATATAGATACGCAGTATTTT.

This chain connects TRBV7-3 to TRBJ2-2; TRBD2 might be the D (7 bases). Germline V CDR1 and CDR2: SGHTA, FQGTGA. This CDR3 contains 15 residues. Trimming took off 5 bases at V and 6 bases at J, with 16 bases between the two ends. CDR3 sequence: CASSPNLGGAGELFF. CDR3 sequence (DNA): TGTGCCAGCAGCCCCAACTTAGGGGGGGCCGGGGAGCTGTTTTTT.

V is TRBV30 and J is TRBJ2-7, with TRBD2 identical over 7 bases. The CDR3 length is 15 residues. The germline V gene encodes CDR1 GTSNPN and CDR2 SVGIG (reference sequence). V gave up 3 bases and J gave up 3 bases; unmatched junction bases: 11. CDR3 in amino acids: CAWSVGGARGYEQYF. Written as DNA, the CDR3 is TGTGCCTGGAGCGTGGGAGGGGCCCGTGGCTACGAGCAGTACTTC.

The V call is TRBV15, the J call TRBJ2-7; 7 nucleotides match TRBD2. This CDR3 is built from 15 residues. The germline V gene has CDR1 LNHNV and CDR2 YYDKDF (reference sequence). V trimming: 0 bases; J trimming: 7 bases; junction bases outside the gene matches: 9. The CDR3 DNA reads as TGTGCCACCAGCAGAGATTTCGGACTAGGAGGAGAGCAGTACTTC. This sequence encodes CATSRDFGLGGEQYF.

This rearrangement joins TRBV7-6 to TRBJ2-7; no clear D gene. The CDR3 is made up of 14 amino acids. Per the germline V gene, CDR1 is SGHVS and CDR2 is FNYEAQ. V shed 1 base and J shed 2 bases, with 9 bases lying between them. The CDR3 coding sequence is TGTGCCAGCAGCTTAGAGCCAGGCGCCTACGAGCAGTACTTC. As protein: CASSLEPGAYEQYF.

The J gene is TRBJ2-2, the V gene TRBV11-3; a possible D gene is TRBD2 (6 bases). Germline lookup yields CDR1 SGHNT and CDR2 YENEEA. The CDR3 totals 14 residues. The V end was cut by 8 bases, the J end by 3 bases, with 13 bases between. The CDR3 region has the DNA TGTGCCAGCTCTTCCGGGAGACACACCGGGGAGCTGTTTTTT. It codes for CASSSGRHTGELFF.

The V and J genes are TRBV7-2 and TRBJ1-4; TRBD1 matches 7 bases. Germline trimming cut 1 base from V and 12 bases from J; bases unmatched to any gene: 8. The CDR3 has 14 amino acids. Germline V lookup: CDR1 SGHTA, CDR2 FQGNSA. Here the CDR3 DNA reads TGTGCCAGCAGCTTAGACAGGGGAGCCAGTCAACTGTTTTTT. Protein: CASSLDRGASQLFF.

The chain recombines TRBV5-1 with TRBJ2-3; TRBD1 agrees at 10 bases. The CDR3 has 14 residues. V gave up 4 bases and J gave up 4 bases; unmatched junction bases: 3. Germline-derived CDR1 and CDR2 are SGHRS and YFSETQ. The CDR3 bases are TGCGCCAGCAGCGGAGGACAGGGGGCAGATACGCAGTATTTT. It is translated as CASSGGQGADTQYF.

This chain links TRBV28 with TRBJ2-7; a weak D match, TRBD1 (5 bases). V lost 5 bases to trimming and J lost 2 bases, with 7 bases between them. CDR1 and CDR2 from the germline V gene are MDHEN and SYDVKM. CDR3 length: 12 amino acids. The CDR3 loop reads CASSKGTYEQYF. Here the CDR3 DNA reads TGTGCCAGCAGTAAGGGGACCTACGAGCAGTACTTC.

This chain connects TRBV5-1 to TRBJ1-1; 7 bases fit TRBD1. CDR3 length: 13 residues. The germline V gene encodes CDR1 SGHRS and CDR2 YFSETQ. The junction had 3 bases not matched to a gene; V was cut back by 3 bases and J by 4 bases. CDR3 nucleotide sequence: TGCGCCAGCAGCTCGGGACAGTTCACTGAAGCTTTCTTT. Translation gives CASSSGQFTEAFF.